These 20 T cell receptor beta chains came from one sample sequenced in a study of cytomegalovirus exposure and HLA in healthy donors. Method: immunoSEQ multiplex PCR; TCRdb's copy keeps in-frame clones and lacks some. The sample lists about 160,000 clones; over 85% were seen once. Sequencing used PBMCs. These TCRs come from a man between 18 and 35 years old in good health and CMV-seropositive.

This clone is a singleton in its sample. The rearrangement links TRBV11-2 to TRBJ2-3; D might be TRBD1 (6 bases). Germline loops: CDR1 SGHAT, CDR2 FQNNGV. Trimming left V 5 bases short and J 0 bases short, with 15 bases between. The CDR3 loop spans 16 amino acids. In DNA form, the CDR3 reads TGTGCCAGCAGCACCACGACAGGAACCAGCACAGATACGCAGTATTTT. Its protein product is CASSTTTGTSTDTQYF.

For this clone: At one boundary the junction diverges from the germline segment, which might be a read error. The chain joins TRBV29-1 to TRBJ2-2; TRBD1 is a possible D gene (5 bases). Germline loops: CDR1 SQVTM, CDR2 ANQGSEA. The CDR3 sequence is 13 residues long. The CDR3 reads CSVKDRNTGELFF. The CDR3 region has the DNA TGCAGCGTTAAAGACAGGAACACCGGGGAGCTGTTTTTT.

J is TRBJ1-1 and V is TRBV10-3; D may be TRBD1 (6 bases). Per the germline V gene, CDR1 is ENHRY and CDR2 is SYGVKD. This CDR3 region has 17 residues. Trimming stripped 0 bases from V and 0 bases from J, with 14 bases between. Written as DNA, the CDR3 is TGTGCCATCAGTGAGTCTCGGGGGGCCGATTTGAACACTGAAGCTTTCTTT. It encodes CAISESRGADLNTEAFF.

The V gene is TRBV5-1, the J gene TRBJ2-7, with 13 bases that match TRBD2. The CDR3 contains 20 residues. Germline V CDR1 and CDR2: SGHRS, YFSETQ. J was trimmed by 5 bases and V by 7 bases; bases with no gene match: 24. CDR3 nucleotide sequence: TGCGCCAGCGCCCCGGGTTCAGGACTAGCGGGAGACCCCATTTACCACGAGCAGTACTTC. It translates to CASAPGSGLAGDPIYHEQYF.

V is TRBV11-3 and J is TRBJ2-1, with D tentatively TRBD2 (5 bases). Germline V gene lookup returns CDR1 SGHNT and CDR2 YENEEA. The CDR3 has 12 residues. V was shortened by 5 bases and J by 8 bases, with 10 bases between the two germline ends. The DNA for the CDR3 is TGTGCCAGCAGCCTACTAGGCTATGAGCAGTTCTTC. It translates to CASSLLGYEQFF.

The J gene is TRBJ2-6, the V gene TRBV7-8; tentative D call: TRBD2 (6 bases). Trimming shortened V by 0 bases and J by 4 bases, and 13 bases separated the two germline ends. Per the germline V gene, CDR1 is SGHVS and CDR2 is FQNEAQ. There are 17 residues in the CDR3. CDR3 DNA: TGTGCCAGCAGCTTAGCGTGGCGGGGAAGAGGGGCCAACGTCCTGACTTTC. Translating it yields CASSLAWRGRGANVLTF. Supplemented by reference TRBV7-8 and TRBJ2-6, the full variable domain reads GAGVSQSPRYKVAKRGQDVALRCDPISGHVSLFWYQQALGQGPEFLTYFQNEAQLDKSGLPSDRFFAERPEGSVSTLKIQRTQQEDSAVYLCASSLAWRGRGANVLTFGAGSRLTVL.

A single count supports this clone. CDR3 coding DNA: TGTGCCAGCAGCTTGGGTGGCAGGGGGCATAATACGCAGTATTTT. Its protein is CASSLGGRGHNTQYF. The chain joins TRBV5-4 to TRBJ2-3, with 8 bases lining up with TRBD1. V trimming: 0 bases; J trimming: 7 bases; junction bases outside the gene matches: 7. Looked up from germline, CDR1 is SGHNT and CDR2 is YYREEE (reference sequence). The length of the CDR3 is 15 residues.

V and J are TRBV7-9 and TRBJ1-2; 10 nucleotides align to TRBD1. This CDR3 is built from 15 residues. Germline trimming cut 0 bases from V and 3 bases from J; bases unmatched to any gene: 1. The germline gives CDR1 SEHNR, CDR2 FQNEAQ (reference sequence). CDR3 bases: TGTGCCAGCAGCTTAGCCGGGACAGGGGACTATGGCTACACCTTC. It encodes CASSLAGTGDYGYTF. The full variable domain, rest sourced from reference TRBV7-9 and TRBJ1-2, is DTGVSQNPRHKITKRGQNVTFRCDPISEHNRLYWYRQTLGQGPEFLTYFQNEAQLEKSRLLSDRFSAERPKGSFSTLEIQRTEQGDSAMYLCASSLAGTGDYGYTFGSGTRLTVV.

The V and J genes are TRBV15 and TRBJ2-2; 12 bases line up with TRBD2. This CDR3 region has 15 residues. The V segment lost 1 base and the J segment 6 bases; nucleotides outside the gene matches: 0. CDR1 is LNHNV and CDR2 is YYDKDF in the germline V gene (reference sequence). Written as DNA, the CDR3 is TGTGCCACCAGCAGAGGACTAGCGGGAGCCGGGGAGCTGTTTTTT. Protein product: CATSRGLAGAGELFF.

The chain joins TRBV28 to TRBJ2-7, with D maybe TRBD1 (6 bases). V shed 6 bases and J shed 2 bases, with 8 bases lying between them. The CDR3 is 12 residues long. Germline V gene sequence: CDR1 MDHEN, CDR2 SYDVKM. CDR3 nucleotides: TGTGCCAGCAGAAGGACAGCCTACGAGCAGTACTTC. Encoded protein: CASRRTAYEQYF.

This clone was observed a few times. V usage is TRBV11-1 and J usage is TRBJ2-3; 9 bases align to TRBD1. The V and J ends lost 5 bases and 4 bases, in that order; junction bases with no gene match: 10. CDR1 SGHAT and CDR2 FQDESV come from the germline V gene (reference sequence). The CDR3 is made up of 16 amino acids. The DNA of the CDR3 is TGTGCCAGCAGCCCCGGGGACAGGGCTAGAGCAGATACGCAGTATTTT. It yields the protein CASSPGDRARADTQYF.

This chain connects TRBV7-8 to TRBJ2-7; D call uncertain. The CDR3 is 13 amino acids. The germline V gene encodes CDR1 SGHVS and CDR2 FQNEAQ. Trimming shortened V by 5 bases and J by 4 bases, and 12 bases separated the two germline ends. CDR3 nucleotide sequence: TGTGCCAGCAGCCCCGGATTCGGGTACGAGCAGTACTTC. Amino acid sequence: CASSPGFGYEQYF.

This sequence joins TRBV19 and TRBJ2-6; TRBD1 is a possible D gene (5 bases). Looked up from germline, CDR1 is LNHDA and CDR2 is SQIVND (reference sequence). Trimming cost V 4 bases and J 0 bases, with 7 bases left between them. The CDR3 totals 15 residues. The CDR3 DNA is TGTGCCAGTAGTAAAACAGGCTCTGGGGCCAACGTCCTGACTTTC. It encodes CASSKTGSGANVLTF. The full variable domain, in which reference TRBV19 and TRBJ2-6 provide the parts outside the CDR3, is DGGITQSPKYLFRKEGQNVTLSCEQNLNHDAMYWYRQDPGQGLRLIYYSQIVNDFQKGDIAEGYSVSREKKESFPLTVTSAQKNPTAFYLCASSKTGSGANVLTFGAGSRLTVL.

The chain links TRBV4-1 to TRBJ1-2; possible D gene TRBD1, 6 bases. CDR1 and CDR2 (germline): MGHRA, YSYEKL. The CDR3 length is 15 residues. Trimming pared 3 bases from V and 4 bases from J, leaving 15 bases between. CDR3: CASSHPGQYTYGYTF. The CDR3 nucleotides are TGCGCCAGCAGCCATCCGGGACAATATACCTATGGCTACACCTTC.

A few counts support this clone. The chain is built from TRBV2 and TRBJ2-5, with 8 bases that match TRBD2. The ends lost 6 bases at V and 3 bases at J; junction bases unmatched: 21. The CDR3 runs to 19 residues. Germline loops: CDR1 SNHLY, CDR2 FYNNEI. The CDR3 sequence is CASSAGRPGERELEETQYF. Written as DNA, the CDR3 is TGTGCCAGCAGCGCCGGCCGTCCCGGGGAGCGGGAGTTGGAAGAGACCCAGTACTTC.

V and J are TRBV5-6 and TRBJ2-5, with TRBD1 matching over 10 bases. The CDR3 is 15 amino acids. With V trimmed by 2 bases and J by 3 bases, 4 bases remained unmatched. Germline loops: CDR1 SGHDT, CDR2 YYEEEE. In nucleotides, the CDR3 is TGTGCCAGCAGCTTCCCCGGGACAGGGGAAGAGACCCAGTACTTC. As protein: CASSFPGTGEETQYF.

As DNA, the CDR3 is TGTGCCTGGAGTGGCACAAACACTGAAGCTTTCTTT. Translation: CAWSGTNTEAFF. The V call is TRBV30, the J call TRBJ1-1; no clear D. V lost 1 base and J lost 2, with 5 bases in between. There are 12 residues in the CDR3. From germline, CDR1 is GTSNPN and CDR2 SVGIG (reference sequence).

The genes are TRBV11-2 and TRBJ2-1; tentative D call: TRBD2 (7 bases). This CDR3 contains 17 residues. Germline V gene sequence: CDR1 SGHAT, CDR2 FQNNGV. Trimming shortened V by 5 bases and J by 6 bases, and 23 bases separated the two germline ends. The DNA of the CDR3 is TGTGCCAGCAGCCTAGTGGGGGGGCAGCTGCGGGGCAATGAGCAGTTCTTC. Protein sequence: CASSLVGGQLRGNEQFF.

The chain employs TRBV28 and TRBJ2-4, with a weak D call TRBD1 (5 bases). V lost 6 bases and J 0 bases, leaving 9 bases between the germline ends. CDR3 length equals 14 residues. The V gene's germline CDR1 is MDHEN and CDR2 SYDVKM. CDR3 loop: CASRPTVAKNIQYF. In DNA, the CDR3 is TGTGCCAGCAGGCCGACAGTAGCCAAAAACATTCAGTACTTC.

This chain joins TRBV9 and TRBJ2-3; TRBD2 matches 14 bases. The J segment lost 2 bases and the V segment lost 1 base, leaving 3 bases of the junction unmatched. Germline V CDR1 and CDR2: SGDLS, YYNGEE. This CDR3 comprises 17 residues. The CDR3 loop is CASSVWGLAGATDTQYF. The CDR3, as DNA: TGTGCCAGCAGCGTATGGGGACTAGCGGGAGCCACAGATACGCAGTATTTT.